A single sample gave rise to the 28 T cell receptor beta chains below, sequenced in a study of T cells in Graves' hyperthyroidism and ophthalmopathy. The CDR3 regions of TCR beta were amplified from RNA transcripts. RT-PCR in the first round (using the HTBI primer set) targeted the TCR CDR3. In TCRdb, the multiplex PCR reads were re-called with MiXCR into one record per CDR3 protein. The table lists around 620,000 distinct CDR3 sequences, approximately 44% of them singletons. The sample comprised peripheral blood or thyroid tissue (not recorded which). These TCRs come from an adult woman with Graves' disease, either hyperthyroidism or ophthalmopathy (not recorded which).

This clonotype was detected ten times or more. V usage is TRBV6-5 and J usage is TRBJ1-6, with D possibly TRBD1 on 5 matching bases. CDR3 length: 15 amino acids. Per the germline V gene, CDR1 is MNHEY and CDR2 is SVGAGI. The germline V and J ends were trimmed by 4 bases and 8 bases, with 15 bases remaining between them. Here the CDR3 DNA reads TGTGCCAGCAGTTTCTACAGGAGTGGTGATTCACCCCTCCACTTT. Translated: CASSFYRSGDSPLHF.

This clonotype was seen at least ten times. The V and J genes are TRBV4-1 and TRBJ2-7, with D perhaps matching TRBD2 (6 bases). CDR3 length: 18 residues. Germline V gene data show CDR1 as MGHRA and CDR2 as YSYEKL. Trimming cost V 2 bases and J 5 bases, with 25 bases left between them. The CDR3 DNA is TGCGCCAGCAGCCAAAGGAGACTGGAGGGAGCGGCCGGGAACGAGCAGTACTTC. It codes for CASSQRRLEGAAGNEQYF.

This clonotype appeared many times. The chain uses TRBV25-1 and TRBJ1-6, with D perhaps TRBD1 (5 bases). CDR1 MGHDK and CDR2 SYGVNS come from the germline V gene. V shed 2 bases and J shed 9 bases, with 8 bases lying between them. The CDR3 has 13 residues. CDR3 DNA sequence: TGTGCCAGCAGTGAACAAGGGGCTTCACCCCTCCACTTT. Amino acids: CASSEQGASPLHF.

The CDR3: CASSQEAVNTGELFF. In DNA form, the CDR3 reads TGTGCCAGCAGCCAAGAAGCAGTGAACACCGGGGAGCTGTTTTTT. The chain employs TRBV7-9 and TRBJ2-2; D remains unclear. Germline loops: CDR1 SEHNR, CDR2 FQNEAQ (reference sequence). This CDR3 contains 15 residues. V was shortened by 5 bases and J by 1 base, with 11 bases between the two germline ends. Filled out from reference TRBV7-9 and TRBJ2-2, the complete variable domain reads DTGVSQNPRHKITKRGQNVTFRCDPISEHNRLYWYRQTLGQGPEFLTYFQNEAQLEKSRLLSDRFSAERPKGSFSTLEIQRTEQGDSAMYLCASSQEAVNTGELFFGEGSRLTVL.

This clonotype occurred a few times. This chain uses TRBV7-9 with TRBJ1-1; the D is unclear. Germline CDR1 SEHNR, CDR2 FQNEAQ (reference sequence). The CDR3 is made up of 14 amino acids. Deletions cut 5 bases from V and 7 bases from J, with 17 bases between. CDR3 DNA sequence: TGTGCCAGCAGCACCCCCGGCAGACGGATTGAAGCTTTCTTT. It codes for CASSTPGRRIEAFF.

The chain links TRBV11-2 to TRBJ2-7; 11 bases match TRBD2. Germline CDR1 SGHAT, CDR2 FQNNGV. Losses at the gene ends were 1 base for V and 6 bases for J; bases not matched to a gene: 14. This CDR3 comprises 18 residues. CDR3 sequence (DNA): TGTGCCAGCAGCTTAGCTCCACTAGCGGGAGATCCGTCCCGCGAGCAGTACTTC. Protein product: CASSLAPLAGDPSREQYF. The variable domain in full, completed from reference TRBV11-2 and TRBJ2-7, reads EAGVAQSPRYKIIEKRQSVAFWCNPISGHATLYWYQQILGQGPKLLIQFQNNGVVDDSQLPKDRFSAERLKGVDSTLKIQPAKLEDSAVYLCASSLAPLAGDPSREQYFGPGTRLTVT.

The sample holds one count of this clonotype. The chain employs TRBV6-1 and TRBJ1-2; 7 bases line up with TRBD1. Germline lookup yields CDR1 MNHNS and CDR2 SASEGT. This CDR3 region has 14 residues. Trimming removed 7 bases from V and 0 bases from J; junction bases left unmatched: 5. The CDR3 DNA reads as TGTGCCAGCAACGACAGGGACGCTAACTATGGCTACACCTTC. It is translated as CASNDRDANYGYTF.

The rearrangement uses TRBV29-1 and TRBJ1-1, with D possibly being TRBD1 (5 bases). This CDR3 region has 13 residues. The V and J ends lost 7 bases and 2 bases respectively, with 14 bases between them. The germline V gene encodes CDR1 SQVTM and CDR2 ANQGSEA. The CDR3 DNA reads TGCAGCGCTTCACAGCAGGGAAACACTGAAGCTTTCTTT. Encoded protein: CSASQQGNTEAFF.

The gene calls are TRBV10-3 and TRBJ1-6; maybe TRBD1 (6 bases). Looked up from germline, CDR1 is ENHRY and CDR2 is SYGVKD. The CDR3 covers 15 residues. The V gene lost 9 bases and the J gene lost 3 bases, with 15 bases spanning the gap. This CDR3 is CAIAKGDNYNSPLHF. CDR3 nucleotides: TGTGCCATTGCGAAAGGGGACAACTATAATTCACCCCTCCACTTT.

This clonotype was found many times. The genes are TRBV24-1 and TRBJ2-5, with a possible D match to TRBD1 (5 bases). Germline V CDR1 and CDR2: KGHDR, SFDVKD. Trimming shortened V by 3 bases and J by 5 bases, and 9 bases separated the two germline ends. The CDR3 is 13 amino acids. The CDR3: CATSDGALETQYF. The CDR3, as DNA: TGTGCCACCAGTGATGGGGCCCTTGAGACCCAGTACTTC.

This clonotype has at least ten counts. The V gene is TRBV5-5, the J gene TRBJ1-4; no clear D gene. The germline V gene has CDR1 SGHKS and CDR2 YYEKEE (reference sequence). The V gene lost 4 bases and the J gene lost 7 bases, with 14 bases spanning the gap. This CDR3 comprises 14 residues. CDR3 coding DNA: TGTGCCAGCAGCCCCCGGAGGGCGGGTGAAAAACTGTTTTTT. Residues: CASSPRRAGEKLFF.

This clonotype was seen at least ten times. The chain is built from TRBV15 and TRBJ2-7; the D is unclear. The CDR3 contains 15 residues. Germline values: CDR1 LNHNV, CDR2 YYDKDF (reference sequence). Trimming left V 5 bases short and J 9 bases short, with 23 bases between. The CDR3 nucleotides read TGTGCCACCAGCTCGCGTTCCGGACGCCCCGGTGGGCAGTACTTC. Translation: CATSSRSGRPGGQYF.

This clonotype was seen repeatedly, ten times or more. The rearrangement uses TRBV10-2 and TRBJ2-7, with D unresolved. The V end was cut by 4 bases, the J end by 12 bases, with 13 bases between. This CDR3 contains 11 residues. Germline V CDR1 and CDR2: WSHSY, SAAADI. CDR3 in amino acids: CASSATAELYF. The CDR3 nucleotides read TGCGCCAGCAGTGCCACGGCTGAACTGTACTTC.

Turning to this clonotype: No DNA is shown, since the ends of the CDR3 on it are uncertain; the CDR3 is the one TCRdb lists. V gene TRBV25-1 combines with J gene TRBJ1-4. Looked up from germline, CDR1 is MGHDK and CDR2 is SYGVNS. The CDR3 comprises 16 residues, both ends counted. The CDR3: CACSARGTATNEKLFF.

In its sample, this clonotype was seen a few times. J is TRBJ1-1 and V is TRBV2; D not certain. The V end was cut by 6 bases, the J end by 3 bases, with 8 bases between. The CDR3 is made up of 12 amino acids. Germline V CDR1 and CDR2: SNHLY, FYNNEI. The CDR3 loop reads CASSHVDTEAFF. The CDR3 nucleotides read TGTGCCAGCAGCCACGTGGACACTGAAGCTTTCTTT.

The rearrangement uses TRBV7-3 and TRBJ2-3, with 14 nucleotides matching TRBD2. V shed 5 bases and J 5 bases; nucleotides not matched to a gene: 9. Germline V gene lookup returns CDR1 SGHTA and CDR2 FQGTGA. The length of the CDR3 is 17 residues. The CDR3: CASSKRGTSGSRDTQYF. In nucleotides, the CDR3 is TGTGCCAGCAGCAAAAGAGGGACTAGCGGGAGTCGAGATACGCAGTATTTT.

This clonotype has more than one count but fewer than ten. The V gene is TRBV15, the J gene TRBJ1-2; D uncertain. The V end lost 8 bases, the J end lost 6 bases, and 16 bases lay between the germline ends. In germline, CDR1 is LNHNV, CDR2 YYDKDF (reference sequence). The CDR3 is 13 residues long. The DNA of the CDR3 is TGTGCCACCCCAGTAGAGGGCGGGGATGGCTACACCTTC. Its protein product is CATPVEGGDGYTF.

There are a few counts of this clonotype. V gene TRBV30 combines with J gene TRBJ1-1; D not certain. The length of the CDR3 is 11 residues. Trimming removed 4 bases from V and 7 bases from J, with 10 bases in between. CDR1 is GTSNPN, CDR2 SVGIG, per germline (reference sequence). CDR3 sequence: CAWNLRIEAFF. The DNA of the CDR3 is TGTGCCTGGAACCTCAGAATTGAAGCTTTCTTT.

This clonotype was detected ten times or more. The V call is TRBV27, the J call TRBJ1-4; D is uncertain. The CDR3 totals 12 residues. Germline values: CDR1 MNHEY, CDR2 SMNVEV (reference sequence). The V and J ends lost 6 bases and 0 bases respectively, with 2 bases between them. The CDR3 bases are TGTGCCAGCAGCCCAACTAATGAAAAACTGTTTTTT. This gives the protein CASSPTNEKLFF. Together with reference TRBV27 and TRBJ1-4, the CDR3 gives the full variable domain: EAQVTQNPRYLITVTGKKLTVTCSQNMNHEYMSWYRQDPGLGLRQIYYSMNVEVTDKGDVPEGYKVSRKEKRNFPLILESPSPNQTSLYFCASSPTNEKLFFGSGTQLSVL.

The J gene is TRBJ1-5, the V gene TRBV19; D is uncertain. Germline CDR1 LNHDA, CDR2 SQIVND (reference sequence). The V end was cut by 3 bases, the J end by 6 bases, with 15 bases between. This CDR3 has 15 amino acids. The DNA of the CDR3 is TGTGCCAGTAGTATGGGAGGCCTAGCTGGTCAGCCCCAGCATTTT. This gives the protein CASSMGGLAGQPQHF.

This clonotype was observed at least ten times. This chain links TRBV20-1 with TRBJ2-5, with 10 bases lining up with TRBD2. This CDR3 region has 15 residues. From germline, CDR1 is DFQATT and CDR2 SNEGSKA (reference sequence). V was clipped by 1 base and J by 2 bases; unmatched bases: 4. The DNA for the CDR3 is TGCAGTGCTAGAGTACCACTAGCGGGACAAGAGACCCAGTACTTC. As protein: CSARVPLAGQETQYF.

The chain links TRBV20-1 to TRBJ1-1; D call uncertain. Germline V gene data show CDR1 as DFQATT and CDR2 as SNEGSKA (reference sequence). CDR3 length: 13 amino acids. V gave up 6 bases and J gave up 5 bases, with 16 bases separating them. CDR3 region: CSAQAGRVTEAFF. In DNA form, the CDR3 reads TGCAGTGCCCAAGCAGGCCGGGTTACTGAAGCTTTCTTT.

The chain links TRBV10-3 to TRBJ2-5, with a possible D match to TRBD1 (6 bases). Deletions cut 4 bases from V and 4 bases from J, with 10 bases between. Germline V gives CDR1 ENHRY, CDR2 SYGVKD. The CDR3 spans 13 residues. The DNA for the CDR3 is TGTGCCATCAGTGGTCGAGGGGGAGAGACCCAGTACTTC. Amino acids: CAISGRGGETQYF.

This clonotype was seen ten or more times. This rearrangement joins TRBV5-4 to TRBJ2-2; the match to TRBD2 covers 9 bases. After removal of 0 bases from V and 7 bases from J, the junction contained 4 bases not matched to a gene. Looked up from germline, CDR1 is SGHNT and CDR2 is YYREEE (reference sequence). The CDR3 runs 15 residues. CDR3 in amino acids: CASSLGSGSDGELFF. CDR3 sequence (DNA): TGTGCCAGCAGCTTGGGTAGCGGGAGTGACGGGGAGCTGTTTTTT.

The CDR3, as DNA: TGTGCCAGCAGGTCTAGCGGGGGTTACAATGAGCAGTTCTTC. Its protein is CASRSSGGYNEQFF. This chain links TRBV11-1 with TRBJ2-1, with 10 positions matching TRBD2. Germline loops: CDR1 SGHAT, CDR2 FQDESV (reference sequence). The CDR3 spans 14 residues. V gave up 6 bases and J gave up 4 bases; unmatched junction bases: 3.

In this sample, this clonotype turned up once. Germline is not matched at one junction end, which may reflect a read error. The chain links TRBV3-1 to TRBJ2-5, with 7 bases aligning to TRBD1. CDR1 LGHDT and CDR2 YNNKEL come from the germline V gene (reference sequence). This CDR3 spans 13 amino acids. The CDR3 DNA reads TGTGCCAGCAGCCAGAACACAGGGGAGACCCAGCTCTTC. Encoded protein: CASSQNTGETQLF.

The chain uses TRBV11-2 and TRBJ1-1, with D maybe TRBD1 (5 bases). The CDR3 is made up of 14 amino acids. The V end lost 0 bases, the J end lost 8 bases, and 13 bases lay between the germline ends. Germline V gives CDR1 SGHAT, CDR2 FQNNGV. The CDR3 here is CASSLESGPAEAFF. The CDR3 bases are TGTGCCAGCAGCTTAGAGTCAGGGCCGGCGGAAGCTTTCTTT.

This clonotype occurred many times. The V and J genes are TRBV24-1 and TRBJ1-2; TRBD1 might be the D (5 bases). Germline V gene data show CDR1 as KGHDR and CDR2 as SFDVKD. The CDR3 loop spans 17 amino acids. Trimming shortened V by 5 bases and J by 3 bases, and 21 bases separated the two germline ends. The CDR3 DNA follows: TGTGCCACCAGTGCCCCCTCCGGGGCAGTAGAGGACTATGGCTACACCTTC. Translation gives CATSAPSGAVEDYGYTF.